A selection of T cell receptor beta chains follows, all from one sample in a study of blood T cells in healthy people across ages. TCRdb re-derived calls from the 5' RACE reads in MiXCR, one entry per CDR3 protein. The sample contains 1.5 million to 2 million distinct CDR3 sequences, 49% of which appear only once. Material for sequencing was blood. The receptors here all came from a woman aged 40 to 49 in good health. The CDR3 runs from the conserved cysteine through the conserved F or W. The order of the fields is J gene, clone size, V gene, D gene, CDR3 length, CDR3 protein, CDR3 DNA. The D gene is left open where the match is weak. The listing skips clone size in some rows; elsewhere it reads once, few, many or a size class.

>TRBJ2-3|.|TRBV7-3|.|13
CASSIAGPDTQYF
TGTGCCAGCAGCATAGCAGGACCAGATACGCAGTATTTT
>TRBJ1-1|many|TRBV29-1|.|12
CSVVQGRTEAFF
TGCAGCGTTGTGCAGGGGAGGACTGAAGCTTTCTTT
>TRBJ1-6|few|TRBV7-2|TRBD1|17
CASSLRDRGRGNSPLHF
TGTGCCAGCAGCTTAAGGGACAGGGGGCGTGGGAATTCACCCCTCCACTTT
>TRBJ2-2|.|TRBV12-3/TRBV12-4|.|14
CASSWSGNAGELFF
TGTGCCAGCAGTTGGTCGGGGAACGCCGGGGAGCTGTTTTTT
>TRBJ1-5|.|TRBV19|TRBD1|14
CASSDPSRGQPQHF
TGTGCCAGTAGCGACCCATCCAGGGGGCAGCCCCAGCATTTT
>TRBJ2-1|few|TRBV28|TRBD2|15
CASSLSQRGRNEQFF
TGTGCCAGCTCCCTTTCGCAGCGGGGGCGGAATGAGCAGTTCTTC
>TRBJ2-7|.|TRBV2|.|14
CASRAGLANNEQYF
TGTGCCAGCAGGGCGGGACTGGCCAACAATGAGCAGTACTTC
>TRBJ1-2|.|TRBV9|.|16
CASSEEADDPNYGYTF
TGTGCCAGCAGCGAGGAGGCCGATGATCCTAACTATGGCTACACCTTC
>TRBJ2-3|.|TRBV7-9|.|17
CASSSKPVTGPTDTQYF
TGTGCCAGCAGCTCAAAGCCAGTTACAGGCCCTACAGATACGCAGTATTTT
>TRBJ2-1|few|TRBV20-1|TRBD2|15
CSAPSGASSYNEQFF
TGCAGTGCTCCTAGCGGGGCCAGCTCCTACAATGAGCAGTTCTTC
>TRBJ1-2|.|TRBV4-3|.|15
CTSSQEDGGGYGYTF
TGCACCAGCAGCCAAGAGGACGGCGGGGGCTATGGCTACACCTTC
>TRBJ2-7|few|TRBV7-2|TRBD1|16
CASSFKGTGGSYEQYF
TGTGCCAGCAGCTTTAAAGGGACAGGGGGCTCCTACGAGCAGTACTTC
>TRBJ2-1|.|TRBV6-6|.|12
CASSPTINEQFF
TGTGCCAGCAGCCCAACTATTAATGAGCAGTTCTTC
>TRBJ1-2|.|TRBV6-5|TRBD1|13
CASRYDRGSGYTF
TGTGCCAGCAGATATGACAGGGGAAGTGGCTACACCTTC
>TRBJ1-2|few|TRBV12-3/TRBV12-4|.|13
CASSPLGGDGYTF
TGTGCCAGCAGTCCCTTGGGAGGGGATGGCTACACCTTC
>TRBJ2-3|.|TRBV5-1|.|15
CASSSQVEVFDTQYF
TGCGCCAGCAGCTCCCAGGTAGAGGTTTTTGATACGCAGTATTTT
>TRBJ1-4|.|TRBV20-1|TRBD1|13
CSARRDRAEKLFF
TGCAGTGCTAGACGGGACAGGGCTGAAAAACTGTTTTTT
>TRBJ2-3|few|TRBV9|TRBD2|17
CASSVAPAGTRADTQYF
TGTGCCAGCAGCGTAGCGCCCGCCGGGACTAGGGCAGATACGCAGTATTTT
>TRBJ1-5|.|TRBV28|.|13
CASSGNLRQPQHF
TGTGCCAGTTCGGGGAATTTGCGCCAGCCCCAGCATTTT
>TRBJ1-2|.|TRBV5-1|.|13
CASSSEGLDGYTF
TGCGCCAGCAGCTCCGAGGGCTTGGATGGCTACACCTTC
>TRBJ1-2|.|TRBV12-3/TRBV12-4|.|15
CASSLFKRAGSGYTF
TGTGCCAGCAGTTTATTTAAGCGGGCAGGTAGTGGCTACACCTTC
>TRBJ2-3|.|TRBV20-1|.|16
CSARALRGIGTDTQYF
TGCAGTGCTAGAGCCTTACGGGGGATCGGCACAGATACGCAGTATTTT
>TRBJ2-1|few|TRBV7-2|TRBD1|17
CASGHPTGTGSYNEQFF
TGTGCCAGCGGGCATCCAACCGGGACAGGGTCCTACAATGAGCAGTTCTTC
>TRBJ2-7|few|TRBV24-1|.|12
CATSEPGGEQYF
TGTGCCACCAGTGAGCCCGGGGGCGAGCAGTACTTC
>TRBJ2-7|few|TRBV6-6|.|13
CASSYIDSYEQYF
TGTGCCAGCAGTTACATCGACTCCTACGAGCAGTACTTC
>TRBJ2-1|.|TRBV6-2/TRBV6-3|.|13
CASRNELVGVQFF
TGTGCCAGCAGAAACGAGCTCGTTGGTGTGCAGTTCTTC
>TRBJ1-1|.|TRBV20-1|.|11
CSAWRYTEAFF
TGCAGTGCTTGGAGGTACACTGAAGCTTTCTTT
>TRBJ2-3|few|TRBV20-1|TRBD2|16
CSAKHTSGGVVDTQYF
TGCAGTGCAAAACATACTAGCGGGGGGGTGGTTGATACGCAGTATTTT
>TRBJ2-5|.|TRBV5-1|.|14
CASSTGDIQETQYF
TGCGCCAGCAGTACAGGAGACATTCAAGAGACCCAGTACTTC
>TRBJ2-7|.|TRBV18|.|16
CASSPPRGSGSYEQYF
TGTGCCAGCTCACCACCGAGGGGATCAGGCTCCTACGAGCAGTACTTC
>TRBJ2-3|.|TRBV3-1|TRBD2|15
CASNFGGGTTDTQYF
TGTGCCAGCAACTTTGGCGGGGGGACCACAGATACGCAGTATTTT
>TRBJ1-5|.|TRBV10-3|TRBD1|16
CAIGDREGVDNQPQHF
TGTGCCATCGGAGACAGGGAGGGCGTCGACAATCAGCCCCAGCATTTT
>TRBJ2-3|.|TRBV6-2/TRBV6-3|TRBD2|15
CASSYGELASNTQYF
TGTGCCAGCAGTTACGGAGAACTAGCGTCGAATACGCAGTATTTT
>TRBJ1-5|.|TRBV6-5|.|12
CAMRDHFQPQHF
TGTGCCATGAGGGACCATTTTCAGCCCCAGCATTTT
>TRBJ1-2|few|TRBV21-1|.|14
CASSKRGDAVGYTF
TGTGCCAGCAGCAAAAGGGGGGATGCGGTTGGCTACACCTTC
>TRBJ2-1|.|TRBV5-1|TRBD2|16
CASKRGGFERHNEQFF
TGCGCCAGCAAGCGGGGGGGCTTTGAAAGGCACAATGAGCAGTTCTTC
>TRBJ1-6|many|TRBV21-1|.|16
CASSILKLRLNSPLHF
TGTGCCAGCAGCATCCTTAAGCTGAGGTTGAATTCACCCCTCCACTTT
>TRBJ2-3|.|TRBV6-5|.|14
CASSYSILRDTQYF
TGTGCCAGCAGTTACTCGATCCTTAGGGATACGCAGTATTTT
>TRBJ2-5|few|TRBV5-1|.|14
CASSLAGTVETQYF
TGCGCCAGCAGCTTGGCCGGGACCGTGGAGACCCAGTACTTC
>TRBJ1-5|.|TRBV12-3/TRBV12-4|TRBD1|14
CASSPLTGRQPQHF
TGTGCCAGCAGCCCTTTGACAGGGAGGCAGCCCCAGCATTTT